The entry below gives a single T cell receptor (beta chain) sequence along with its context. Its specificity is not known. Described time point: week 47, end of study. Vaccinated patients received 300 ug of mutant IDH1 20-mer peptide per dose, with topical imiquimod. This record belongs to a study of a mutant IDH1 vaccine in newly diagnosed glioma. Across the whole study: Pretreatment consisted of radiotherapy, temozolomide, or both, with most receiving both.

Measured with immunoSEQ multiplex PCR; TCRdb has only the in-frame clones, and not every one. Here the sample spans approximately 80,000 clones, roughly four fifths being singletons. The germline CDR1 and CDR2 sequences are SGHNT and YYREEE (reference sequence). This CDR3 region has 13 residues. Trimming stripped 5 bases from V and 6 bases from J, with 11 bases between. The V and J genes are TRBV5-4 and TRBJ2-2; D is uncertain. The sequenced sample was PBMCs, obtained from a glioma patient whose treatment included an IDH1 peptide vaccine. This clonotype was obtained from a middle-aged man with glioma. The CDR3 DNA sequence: TGTGCCAGCAGTGGTAGTTTGGCCGGGGAGCTGTTTTTT. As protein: CASSGSLAGELFF. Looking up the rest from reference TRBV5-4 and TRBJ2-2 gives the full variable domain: ETGVTQSPTHLIKTRGQQVTLRCSSQSGHNTVSWYQQALGQGPQFIFQYYREEENGRGNFPPRFSGLQFPNYSSELNVNALELDDSALYLCASSGSLAGELFFGEGSRLTVL.